Below are 32 T cell receptor beta chains sequenced from a single sample in a study of blood T cell repertoires in COVID-19. Clones were sequenced by immunoSEQ multiplex PCR, and TCRdb holds only the in-frame ones, with some missing. The data contain about 250,000 clones, about 91% of them singletons. Sequencing input: peripheral blood. Every receptor here comes from a woman between 25 and 40 years old with COVID-19, enrolled during active disease.

This clone occurred once. V gene TRBV12-3 or TRBV12-4 combines with J gene TRBJ1-1; possibly TRBD1 for D (6 bases). Trimming stripped 6 bases from V and 8 bases from J, with 16 bases between. This CDR3 has 13 amino acids. CDR3 in DNA: TGTGCCAGCAGCTCCCAGGAGGACAGAGAAGCTTTCTTT. Amino acid sequence: CASSSQEDREAFF.

The chain carries TRBV19 and TRBJ1-1, with TRBD1 as a possible D gene (5 bases). Germline CDR1 and CDR2: LNHDA and SQIVND (reference sequence). This CDR3 has 16 residues. V gave up 6 bases and J gave up 0 bases, with 17 bases separating them. The CDR3 DNA sequence: TGTGCCAGTAGAAATTACGGCGGGGACCTGAACACTGAAGCTTTCTTT. This gives the protein CASRNYGGDLNTEAFF.

The V call is TRBV9, the J call TRBJ2-2; 7 bases are shared with TRBD1. V was pared by 4 bases and J by 0 bases, with 27 bases of the junction left unmatched. The CDR3 has 23 amino acids. In germline, CDR1 is SGDLS, CDR2 YYNGEE. The CDR3 region has the DNA TGTGCCAGCAGCCTCCGGGACAGATTATCCGATTACTTAAAAGGCGCGAACACCGGGGAGCTGTTTTTT. It translates to CASSLRDRLSDYLKGANTGELFF. Using reference TRBV9 and TRBJ2-2 for the parts outside the CDR3, the full variable domain is DSGVTQTPKHLITATGQRVTLRCSPRSGDLSVYWYQQSLDQGLQFLIQYYNGEERAKGNILERFSAQQFPDLHSELNLSSLELGDSALYFCASSLRDRLSDYLKGANTGELFFGEGSRLTVL.

This chain links TRBV6-6 with TRBJ1-3, with 7 bases lining up with TRBD1. Germline CDR1 MNHNY, CDR2 SVGAGI (reference sequence). Trimming cost V 7 bases and J 7 bases; bases outside gene matches: 7. The CDR3 is 13 amino acids. CDR3 coding DNA: TGTGCCAGCACCATTGACAGGGATAACACCATATATTTT. Its translation: CASTIDRDNTIYF.

This clone occurred a few times. The chain links TRBV18 to TRBJ2-1, with D possibly being TRBD1 (5 bases). V lost 3 bases and J 7 bases, leaving 19 bases between the germline ends. This CDR3 has 16 amino acids. Germline CDR1 and CDR2: KGHSH and LQKENI. The CDR3 nucleotides are TGTGCCAGCTCACCCGCCCTAGTCCCACAGGCGAATGAGCAGTTCTTC. It yields the protein CASSPALVPQANEQFF.

The V gene is TRBV7-8, the J gene TRBJ1-1; the D is unclear. This CDR3 comprises 14 residues. V was trimmed by 2 bases and J by 6 bases, leaving 13 bases between them. Germline CDR1 and CDR2: SGHVS and FQNEAQ. In DNA, the CDR3 is TGTGCCAGCAGCTTACGGAGGGAGTACTCTGAAGCTTTCTTT. This gives the protein CASSLRREYSEAFF.

V is TRBV19 and J is TRBJ2-5; 14 bases are a match to TRBD2. The ends lost 6 bases at V and 7 bases at J; junction bases unmatched: 7. Germline V CDR1 and CDR2: LNHDA, SQIVND (reference sequence). This CDR3 region has 15 residues. The CDR3 sequence is CASSSGTSGSGTQYF. CDR3 coding DNA: TGTGCCAGTAGCTCCGGGACTAGCGGGAGCGGGACCCAGTACTTC.

V is TRBV13 and J is TRBJ1-6, with 7 bases matching TRBD1. With V trimmed by 6 bases and J by 1 base, 6 bases remained unmatched. The CDR3 is 16 amino acids. Per germline, CDR1 PRHDT and CDR2 FYEKMQ (reference sequence). CDR3 in amino acids: CASSYTGVSYNSPLHF. The CDR3 bases are TGTGCCAGCAGTTACACAGGGGTTTCCTATAATTCACCCCTCCACTTT.

V usage is TRBV10-3 and J usage is TRBJ2-3; maybe TRBD1 (5 bases). The CDR3 sequence is 12 residues long. Germline lookup yields CDR1 ENHRY and CDR2 SYGVKD. Trimming pared 5 bases from V and 5 bases from J, leaving 8 bases between. The CDR3 spells CAISPQGDTQYF. Written as DNA, the CDR3 is TGTGCCATCAGTCCCCAGGGAGATACGCAGTATTTT.

V and J are TRBV4-2 and TRBJ2-3; the D gene is possibly TRBD2 (6 bases). The CDR3 extends over 16 amino acids. Germline V gene sequence: CDR1 LGHNA, CDR2 YNFKEQ. Deletions cut 8 bases from V and 3 bases from J, with 21 bases between. CDR3 residues: CASRPVGSAGTDTQYF. The CDR3 DNA is TGTGCCAGCCGCCCCGTGGGTAGCGCGGGGACAGATACGCAGTATTTT.

This clone was seen only once. The J gene is TRBJ2-3, the V gene TRBV10-1, with 7 bases identical to TRBD1. The junction had 3 bases not matched to a gene; V was cut back by 5 bases and J by 1 base. CDR1 is WNHNN, CDR2 SYGVQD, per germline (reference sequence). The CDR3 is 14 residues long. CDR3 sequence: CASSTTGGTDTQYF. CDR3 nucleotides: TGCGCCAGCAGTACCACAGGGGGCACAGATACGCAGTATTTT.

The genes are TRBV13 and TRBJ1-3; D not certain. V dropped 0 bases and J dropped 0 bases, with 6 bases sitting between them. This CDR3 contains 15 residues. The germline CDR1 and CDR2 sequences are PRHDT and FYEKMQ (reference sequence). CDR3 amino acids: CASSLGGGSGNTIYF. The CDR3 nucleotides are TGTGCCAGCAGCTTAGGAGGAGGCTCTGGAAACACCATATATTTT. Based on the CDR3 plus reference TRBV13 and TRBJ1-3, the full variable domain is AAGVIQSPRHLIKEKRETATLKCYPIPRHDTVYWYQQGPGQDPQFLISFYEKMQSDKGSIPDRFSAQQFSDYHSELNMSSLELGDSALYFCASSLGGGSGNTIYFGEGSWLTVV.

The V call is TRBV6-4, the J call TRBJ1-1; D may be TRBD1 (5 bases). Germline values: CDR1 MRHNA, CDR2 SNTAGT. V was pared by 2 bases and J by 1 base, with 5 bases between. CDR3 size: 13 residues. In DNA, the CDR3 is TGTGCCAGCAGTGACCAGGGGAACACTGAAGCTTTCTTT. It encodes CASSDQGNTEAFF.

Notes on this clone: The same CDR3 can be traced to other DNA sequences in this sample. The CDR3 sequence is CASSLGVTNEKLFF. DNA of the CDR3: TGCGCCAGCAGCTTGGGAGTTACTAATGAAAAACTGTTTTTT. The chain combines TRBV5-1 with TRBJ1-4; no firm D call. This CDR3 region has 14 residues. V was clipped by 0 bases and J by 2 bases, with 5 bases between them. Per the germline V gene, CDR1 is SGHRS and CDR2 is YFSETQ.

The chain employs TRBV7-2 and TRBJ2-3; weak D call: TRBD1 (6 bases). The CDR3 has 15 amino acids. From germline, CDR1 is SGHTA and CDR2 FQGNSA. Trimming removed 4 bases from V and 1 base from J, with 12 bases in between. CDR3 sequence reads: CASSSQGFRTDTQYF. The DNA for the CDR3 is TGTGCCAGCAGCTCACAGGGTTTTCGCACAGATACGCAGTATTTT.

The rearrangement uses TRBV5-3 and TRBJ1-6, with 7 nucleotides matching TRBD1. Being an ORF, TRBV5-3 has a function that is uncertain. The CDR3 covers 17 residues. V gave up 6 bases and J gave up 10 bases; unmatched junction bases: 19. The CDR3 DNA sequence: TGTGCCAGAATCACAGGAGGAGGGGGCTCGTGGGAATCACCCCTCCACTTT. Its protein is CARITGGGGSWESPLHF.

The chain joins TRBV3-1 (or the pseudogene TRBV3-2) to TRBJ1-1; TRBD1 agrees at 7 bases. This CDR3 region has 14 residues. The trim removed 5 bases at V and 1 base at J, leaving 4 bases unmatched. Germline V lookup: CDR1 LGHDT, CDR2 YNNKEL (reference sequence). The CDR3 here is CASSYGTANTEAFF. The DNA for the CDR3 is TGTGCCAGCAGCTACGGGACAGCGAACACTGAAGCTTTCTTT.

The DNA for the CDR3 is TGCGCCAGCAGCTTGGCAACGGGGGGCTGGGACACTGAAGCTTTCTTT. Protein: CASSLATGGWDTEAFF. This rearrangement joins TRBV5-1 to TRBJ1-1; a weak D match, TRBD1 (6 bases). Germline V gene sequence: CDR1 SGHRS, CDR2 YFSETQ. Deletions cut 0 bases from V and 3 bases from J, with 15 bases between. The CDR3 spans 16 residues.

V usage is TRBV6-1 and J usage is TRBJ2-1, with 9 bases identical to TRBD1. Germline CDR1 reads MNHNS; CDR2 reads SASEGT. The length of the CDR3 is 17 residues. After removal of 4 bases from V and 5 bases from J, the junction contained 12 bases not matched to a gene. The CDR3, as DNA: TGTGCCAGCAGTGGCCCACCGGGACAGGGAGAAGACAATGAGCAGTTCTTC. Protein sequence: CASSGPPGQGEDNEQFF.

J is TRBJ2-3 and V is TRBV3-1 (or the pseudogene TRBV3-2), with 11 bases lining up with TRBD1. Trimming took 1 base from V and 3 from J; bases not matched to a gene: 9. The CDR3 covers 18 residues. Germline V CDR1 and CDR2: LGHDT, YNNKEL (reference sequence). The CDR3 spells CASSQAVNRDRGTDTQYF. CDR3 DNA: TGTGCCAGCAGCCAAGCAGTGAACCGGGACAGGGGGACAGATACGCAGTATTTT.

V is TRBV4-1 and J is TRBJ1-4; a possible D gene is TRBD1 (6 bases). Germline assignment: CDR1 MGHRA and CDR2 YSYEKL. The germline V and J ends were trimmed by 1 base and 11 bases, with 26 bases remaining between them. The CDR3 runs 18 residues. The CDR3 coding sequence is TGCGCCAGCAGCCAAGCAAGATTGGGGGGGCCCCAAGGGGGTAAACTGTTTTTT. Protein product: CASSQARLGGPQGGKLFF.

Here the CDR3 reads CATSRGGQGYGYTF. The CDR3 nucleotides are TGTGCCACCAGCAGAGGGGGACAGGGGTATGGCTACACCTTC. The chain recombines TRBV15 with TRBJ1-2, with 10 nucleotides matching TRBD1. The J segment lost 5 bases and the V segment lost 1 base, leaving 1 base of the junction unmatched. This CDR3 comprises 14 residues. In germline, CDR1 is LNHNV, CDR2 YYDKDF (reference sequence).

The chain is built from TRBV4-3 and TRBJ2-5; D possibly corresponds to TRBD2 (7 bases). The CDR3 extends over 15 amino acids. Germline CDR1 reads LGHNA; CDR2 reads YSLEER. The V and J ends lost 1 base and 5 bases respectively, with 14 bases between them. The CDR3 region is CASSQGWGGQETQYF. CDR3 DNA sequence: TGCGCCAGCAGCCAAGGTTGGGGGGGCCAGGAGACCCAGTACTTC.

The chain recombines TRBV9 with TRBJ1-4; 11 bases align to TRBD1. The junction had 10 bases not matched to a gene; V was cut back by 4 bases and J by 5 bases. The CDR3 totals 17 residues. Germline CDR1 reads SGDLS; CDR2 reads YYNGEE. CDR3: CASSSRTGGAGNEKLFF. The CDR3 bases are TGTGCCAGCAGCTCCCGGACAGGGGGCGCTGGGAATGAAAAACTGTTTTTT.

The CDR3 DNA sequence: TGTGCCAGCAGCTTAGGCAGAGGTCAGCCCCAGCATTTT. Translating it yields CASSLGRGQPQHF. The rearrangement links TRBV27 to TRBJ1-5; D is ambiguous. V lost 6 bases and J lost 6, with 12 bases in between. CDR1 is MNHEY, CDR2 SMNVEV, per germline (reference sequence). This CDR3 spans 13 amino acids.

V usage is TRBV28 and J usage is TRBJ2-5; 8 bases are shared with TRBD2. This CDR3 is 15 amino acids long. V shed 5 bases, J shed 5 bases, and the junction held 10 bases outside the gene matches. Germline V gene lookup returns CDR1 MDHEN and CDR2 SYDVKM. The CDR3 DNA is TGTGCCAGCAGTCCTCTCGCGGGGGGAGGGGAGACCCAGTACTTC. It is translated as CASSPLAGGGETQYF.

The chain employs TRBV7-9 and TRBJ1-2; 9 nucleotides match TRBD1. This CDR3 has 19 residues. Germline loops: CDR1 SEHNR, CDR2 FQNEAQ (reference sequence). V shed 5 bases, J shed 4 bases, and the junction held 20 bases outside the gene matches. The CDR3 DNA reads as TGTGCCAGCAGCCGAGCGAGCGGACAGGGGCTTGCTCTAACCTATGGCTACACCTTC. Protein: CASSRASGQGLALTYGYTF.

The chain combines TRBV3-1 (or the pseudogene TRBV3-2) with TRBJ2-5; TRBD2 aligns across 7 bases. The trim removed 5 bases at V and 4 bases at J, leaving 10 bases unmatched. The CDR3 totals 15 residues. CDR1 is LGHDT and CDR2 is YNNKEL in the germline V gene (reference sequence). This chain's CDR3 is CASSSGGSGAETQYF. In DNA form, the CDR3 reads TGTGCCAGCAGCAGCGGAGGGAGCGGGGCAGAGACCCAGTACTTC.

V is TRBV10-2 and J is TRBJ1-1; D perhaps matches TRBD1 (6 bases). The germline gives CDR1 WSHSY, CDR2 SAAADI. This CDR3 has 14 amino acids. The germline V and J ends were trimmed by 6 bases and 5 bases, with 16 bases remaining between them. The CDR3 DNA reads as TGCGCCAGCAGCCAGGAGCAGGGGTGGACTGAAGCTTTCTTT. It codes for CASSQEQGWTEAFF.

This chain links TRBV4-1 with TRBJ2-7; a weak D match, TRBD2 (5 bases). Germline CDR1 and CDR2: MGHRA and YSYEKL. The CDR3 spans 13 residues. V was shortened by 1 base and J by 2 bases, with 6 bases between the two germline ends. The CDR3 region has the DNA TGCGCCAGCAGCCAAGTCGGGGCCTACGAGCAGTACTTC. Protein sequence: CASSQVGAYEQYF.

This chain links TRBV5-8 with TRBJ2-7; 9 bases are shared with TRBD1. V gave up 5 bases and J gave up 4 bases; unmatched junction bases: 10. This CDR3 region has 15 residues. Looked up from germline, CDR1 is SGHTS and CDR2 is YDEGEE. CDR3 residues: CASSSPGQGIYEQYF. The CDR3 region has the DNA TGTGCCAGCAGTTCACCGGGACAGGGTATATACGAGCAGTACTTC.

The chain employs TRBV5-4 and TRBJ2-2; TRBD2 matches at 8 bases. This CDR3 has 17 amino acids. V shed 4 bases, J shed 5 bases, and the junction held 13 bases outside the gene matches. Germline V gene sequence: CDR1 SGHNT, CDR2 YYREEE (reference sequence). The DNA for the CDR3 is TGTGCCAGCAGCGTTGGAGGACTAGCTCATCCAACCGGGGAGCTGTTTTTT. The encoded protein is CASSVGGLAHPTGELFF. Drawing the rest from reference TRBV5-4 and TRBJ2-2, the complete variable domain is ETGVTQSPTHLIKTRGQQVTLRCSSQSGHNTVSWYQQALGQGPQFIFQYYREEENGRGNFPPRFSGLQFPNYSSELNVNALELDDSALYLCASSVGGLAHPTGELFFGEGSRLTVL.